These 14 T cell receptor beta chains were sequenced from one sample in a study of cytomegalovirus exposure and HLA in healthy donors. This PCR relied on a set of 60 Vbeta primers and 13 Jbeta primers. Only in-frame clones appear in the TCRdb table, and some are missing; sequencing was by immunoSEQ multiplex PCR. The sample has about 87,000 clones, approximately 7.1% seen once. The sequenced material came from PBMCs. The receptors stem from a man aged 45-65 years in good health and CMV-seronegative.

The chain is built from TRBV28 and TRBJ2-5; TRBD2 agrees at 16 bases. Losses at the gene ends were 4 bases for V and 4 bases for J; bases not matched to a gene: 12. The CDR3 is made up of 19 amino acids. The germline gives CDR1 MDHEN, CDR2 SYDVKM. CDR3 in DNA: TGTGCCAGCAGTTCGGGACTAGCGGGAGGGCGTAATATTAGAGAGACCCAGTACTTC. It translates to CASSSGLAGGRNIRETQYF.

This clone has only a few counts. DNA of the CDR3: TGTGCCAGCAGCCGTAATCTAGCGGGAAGAGGTAATGAGCAGTTCTTC. This translates into CASSRNLAGRGNEQFF. V and J are TRBV7-6 and TRBJ2-1, with 9 bases lining up with TRBD2. V gave up 5 bases and J gave up 7 bases; unmatched junction bases: 12. The CDR3 extends over 16 amino acids. Germline V lookup: CDR1 SGHVS, CDR2 FNYEAQ.

The rearrangement links TRBV6-5 to TRBJ2-7; 10 bases match TRBD2. Per the germline V gene, CDR1 is MNHEY and CDR2 is SVGAGI. The CDR3 has 14 amino acids. J lost 2 bases, V lost 5 bases, and 3 bases had no gene match. The CDR3 loop is CASSGSGGAYEQYF. The CDR3, as DNA: TGTGCCAGCAGTGGAAGCGGGGGGGCCTACGAGCAGTACTTC.

V and J are TRBV7-6 and TRBJ1-4; 8 positions match TRBD1. The germline V gene has CDR1 SGHVS and CDR2 FNYEAQ. The CDR3 runs 16 residues. With 5 bases clipped from V and 6 bases from J, the junction kept 11 bases outside the gene matches. CDR3 protein: CASSRTRGTGDEKLFF. In DNA form, the CDR3 reads TGTGCCAGCAGCCGGACACGCGGGACAGGAGATGAAAAACTGTTTTTT.

J is TRBJ2-3 and V is TRBV5-1; D gene uncertain. The ends were cut back, 4 bases at V and 2 bases at J, with 8 bases in the middle. Germline CDR1 SGHRS, CDR2 YFSETQ. There are 13 residues in the CDR3. This CDR3 is CASSLRLTDTQYF. CDR3 DNA: TGCGCCAGCAGCCTACGACTCACAGATACGCAGTATTTT.

A few counts support this clone. The chain has TRBV2 and TRBJ2-1; 9 bases fit TRBD2. Germline V lookup: CDR1 SNHLY, CDR2 FYNNEI. V shed 8 bases, J shed 2 bases, and the junction held 16 bases outside the gene matches. This CDR3 region has 18 residues. The CDR3 spells CASGGGLADPPPYNEQFF. Written as DNA, the CDR3 is TGTGCCAGCGGGGGGGGACTAGCTGATCCCCCCCCCTACAATGAGCAGTTCTTC. The complete variable domain, with remaining parts taken from reference TRBV2 and TRBJ2-1, reads EPEVTQTPSHQVTQMGQEVILRCVPISNHLYFYWYRQILGQKVEFLVSFYNNEISEKSEIFDDQFSVERPDGSNFTLKIRSTKLEDSAMYFCASGGGLADPPPYNEQFFGPGTRLTVL.

In this sample, this clone turned up a few times. The V and J genes are TRBV10-1 and TRBJ1-1; possibly TRBD1 for D (6 bases). In germline, CDR1 is WNHNN, CDR2 SYGVQD (reference sequence). This CDR3 has 21 amino acids. The ends were cut back, 8 bases at V and 1 base at J, with 35 bases in the middle. CDR3 DNA sequence: TGCGCCAGCCCACTATACTACGTGAGGTGTGAGCGGGGGCGGGGGAACACTGAAGCTTTCTTT. Translation: CASPLYYVRCERGRGNTEAFF.

This clone was observed a few times. The V call is TRBV18, the J call TRBJ1-4, with TRBD1 identical over 7 bases. V was clipped by 0 bases and J by 3 bases; unmatched bases: 4. The germline CDR1 and CDR2 sequences are KGHSH and LQKENI. The length of the CDR3 is 16 residues. CDR3 sequence reads: CASSPPTGNPNEKLFF. CDR3 DNA sequence: TGTGCCAGCTCACCACCGACAGGGAACCCTAATGAAAAACTGTTTTTT.

The chain combines TRBV5-5 with TRBJ2-7; TRBD1 matches at 7 bases. Germline V lookup: CDR1 SGHKS, CDR2 YYEKEE (reference sequence). There are 15 residues in the CDR3. Trimming cost V 2 bases and J 0 bases; bases outside gene matches: 5. The CDR3 here is CASSLQGTLSYEQYF. Written as DNA, the CDR3 is TGTGCCAGCAGCTTACAGGGGACCCTCTCCTACGAGCAGTACTTC.

The table lists this clone with a few counts. The chain carries TRBV6-5 and TRBJ2-5, with 7 bases that match TRBD1. J lost 7 bases, V lost 6 bases, and 11 bases had no gene match. Per the germline V gene, CDR1 is MNHEY and CDR2 is SVGAGI. This CDR3 has 14 residues. CDR3 DNA sequence: TGTGCCAGCAGGGGTACAGGGGCCGTGGGGACCCAGTACTTC. It specifies CASRGTGAVGTQYF.

This clone was picked up a small number of times. The rearrangement uses TRBV5-8 and TRBJ1-2, with unresolved D. CDR1 and CDR2 from the germline V gene are SGHTS and YDEGEE. The V end lost 3 bases, the J end lost 3 bases, and 9 bases lay between the germline ends. This CDR3 is 13 amino acids long. The CDR3 coding sequence is TGTGCCAGCAGCTCTACGGTTGACTATGGCTACACCTTC. It yields the protein CASSSTVDYGYTF.

The V and J genes are TRBV5-1 and TRBJ2-7; 8 bases line up with TRBD2. Germline V lookup: CDR1 SGHRS, CDR2 YFSETQ. The CDR3 spans 14 residues. V shed 2 bases, J shed 0 bases, and the junction held 1 base outside the gene matches. The CDR3 reads CASSFRGGSYEQYF. In nucleotides, the CDR3 is TGCGCCAGCAGCTTTCGGGGGGGCTCCTACGAGCAGTACTTC.

This rearrangement joins TRBV5-6 to TRBJ2-3, with TRBD1 matching 7 bases. The CDR3 has 14 amino acids. The junction had 4 bases not matched to a gene; V was cut back by 4 bases and J by 2 bases. Germline loops: CDR1 SGHDT, CDR2 YYEEEE. The CDR3 spells CASSLGQATDTQYF. The CDR3 DNA is TGTGCCAGCAGCCTAGGACAGGCCACAGATACGCAGTATTTT.

The chain recombines TRBV7-9 with TRBJ2-1, with TRBD2 as a possible D gene (6 bases). V was trimmed by 11 bases and J by 5 bases, leaving 19 bases between them. This CDR3 has 14 amino acids. The germline V gene encodes CDR1 SEHNR and CDR2 FQNEAQ (reference sequence). CDR3 in amino acids: CAPTGDWRDNEQFF. Written as DNA, the CDR3 is TGTGCCCCGACGGGTGATTGGAGGGACAATGAGCAGTTCTTC.